By share, the clone carrying this T cell receptor (beta chain) counts as medium-sized. Its cognate antigen is unknown. Trimming pared 4 bases from V and 6 bases from J, leaving 18 bases between. Germline CDR1 reads LGHNA; CDR2 reads YSLEER. The CDR3 is made up of 15 amino acids. Sequencing of the DNA from cultured CD4+ T cells was carried out with the Oncomine TCR Beta short-read assay. MiXCR, applied by TCRdb to the PCR reads, yields one record per CDR3 protein. The sample has about 12,000 distinct CDR3 sequences, 30% to 40% seen once; the top ten hold approximately 15%. This sample stems from a study of vaccination and CD4 T cells after COVID-19. Treatment noted: approximately nine-day PBMC culture with coronavirus spike peptide pools or control peptides (ViraFEST assay).

The receptor comes from a human donor who had recovered from COVID-19. This rearrangement joins TRBV4-3 to TRBJ1-2; D is possibly TRBD1 (6 bases). Material: CD4+ T cells from blood, cultured in vitro, obtained after SARS-CoV-2 vaccination. The CDR3 loop reads CASSPLGAGENGYTF. Written as DNA, the CDR3 is TGCGCCAGCAGCCCTCTCGGGGCAGGGGAGAATGGCTACACCTTC.